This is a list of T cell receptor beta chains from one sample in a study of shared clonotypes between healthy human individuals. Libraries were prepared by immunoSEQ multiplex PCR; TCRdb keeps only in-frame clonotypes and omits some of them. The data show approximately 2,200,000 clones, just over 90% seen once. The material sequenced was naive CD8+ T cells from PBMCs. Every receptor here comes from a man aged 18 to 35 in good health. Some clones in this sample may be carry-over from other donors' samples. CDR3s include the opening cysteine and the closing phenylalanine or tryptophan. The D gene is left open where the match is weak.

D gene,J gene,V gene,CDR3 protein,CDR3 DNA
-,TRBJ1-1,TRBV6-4,CASSDSNGGAFF,TGTGCCAGCAGTGACTCGAACGGGGGAGCTTTCTTT
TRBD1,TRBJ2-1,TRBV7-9,CASSSGTGGSYNEQFF,TGTGCCAGCAGCTCTGGGACAGGGGGGAGCTACAATGAGCAGTTCTTC
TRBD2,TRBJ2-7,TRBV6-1,CASSGRGSSYEQYF,TGTGCCAGCAGTGGACGCGGGAGCTCCTACGAGCAGTACTTC
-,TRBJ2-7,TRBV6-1,CASTDFHELYEQYF,TGTGCCAGCACCGACTTCCACGAGCTTTACGAGCAGTACTTC
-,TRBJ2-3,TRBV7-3,CASSLSVSDTQYF,TGTGCCAGCAGCTTATCCGTGTCAGATACGCAGTATTTT
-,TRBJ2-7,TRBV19,CASGVSYEQYF,TGTGCCAGTGGGGTGAGCTACGAGCAGTACTTC
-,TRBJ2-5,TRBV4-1,CASSPEGGTLQETQYF,TGCGCCAGCAGCCCGGAAGGTGGGACACTACAAGAGACCCAGTACTTC
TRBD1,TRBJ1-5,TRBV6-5,CASSYSGGEGAQPQHF,TGTGCCAGCAGTTACTCAGGTGGGGAGGGGGCTCAGCCCCAGCATTTT
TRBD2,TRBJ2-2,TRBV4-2,CASSQDIGEGPGELFF,TGTGCCAGCAGCCAAGATATCGGGGAGGGCCCCGGGGAGCTGTTTTTT
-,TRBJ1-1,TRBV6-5,CASSYSRGAGTEAFF,TGTGCCAGCAGTTACTCACGGGGCGCGGGCACTGAAGCTTTCTTT